Listed below are T cell receptor beta chains from one sample, sequenced in a study of CXCR4 blockade with PD-1 therapy in pancreatic cancer. Repertoires were generated with immunoSEQ multiplex PCR, while TCRdb's copy carries only in-frame clones and drops some. The sample holds thousands of clones, about 44% seen once. Sequenced input: tumor tissue. All receptors come from a human donor with pancreatic ductal adenocarcinoma. Each CDR3 is given with its conserved first and last residue. A D gene is named only where the DNA matches it firmly. Some rows mark clone size as missing; the rest say once, few, many or name a class of expanded clone.

clone_size,v_call,cdr3_length,d_call,j_call,cdr3_aa,cdr3_nt
.,TRBV9,16,.,TRBJ2-2,CASSVFDRPGTGELFF,TGTGCCAGCAGCGTGTTTGACAGGCCCGGCACCGGGGAGCTGTTTTTT
few,TRBV19,14,.,TRBJ2-1,CASSIKGMLNEQFF,TGTGCCAGTAGTATCAAGGGGATGTTAAATGAGCAGTTCTTC
.,TRBV18,15,.,TRBJ2-3,CASSARNSNSGTQYF,TGTGCCAGCTCCGCGCGAAATAGCAATTCTGGTACGCAGTATTTT
.,TRBV18,14,.,TRBJ1-1,CASSPGAVNTEAFF,TGTGCCAGCTCACCCGGGGCAGTGAACACTGAAGCTTTCTTT
.,TRBV5-1,14,.,TRBJ2-7,CASSYPGSSYEQYF,TGCGCCAGCAGCTATCCAGGGTCCTCCTACGAGCAGTACTTC
.,TRBV27,15,TRBD1,TRBJ2-7,CASSSISGQDAQQYF,TGTGCCAGCAGTTCGATATCGGGACAGGATGCGCAGCAGTACTTC
.,TRBV19,14,.,TRBJ2-5,CASSIAGGAETQYF,TGTGCCAGTAGTATAGCTGGGGGAGCCGAGACCCAGTACTTC
.,TRBV6-8,14,TRBD1,TRBJ2-7,CASRATGDRREQYF,TGTGCCAGCAGAGCTACTGGGGACAGGCGGGAGCAGTACTTC
few,TRBV23-1,13,.,TRBJ2-5,CASSQGTGETQYF,TGCGCCAGCAGTCAAGGGACGGGAGAGACCCAGTACTTC
.,TRBV11-3,14,.,TRBJ1-1,CASSPHGQGPEAFF,TGTGCCAGCAGCCCCCACGGACAAGGGCCTGAAGCTTTCTTT
.,TRBV4-1,17,TRBD2,TRBJ2-1,CASSLLLSGSVPYEQFF,TGCGCCAGCAGCCTTCTCCTTAGCGGGAGCGTTCCTTATGAGCAGTTCTTC
few,TRBV10-2,14,.,TRBJ1-2,CAISESGAEYGYTF,TGCGCCATCAGTGAGTCGGGCGCGGAGTATGGCTACACCTTC
.,TRBV19,16,.,TRBJ1-2,CASSQFFLRGNYGYTF,TGTGCCAGTAGTCAATTTTTTCTAAGGGGCAACTATGGCTACACCTTC
once,TRBV19,16,.,TRBJ1-4,CASSNWGAPTNEKLFF,TGTGCCAGTAGTAATTGGGGTGCTCCGACTAATGAAAAACTGTTTTTT
few,TRBV5-1,16,.,TRBJ1-2,CASSLDWQGRTYGYTF,TGCGCCAGCAGCTTGGACTGGCAGGGCCGAACCTATGGCTACACCTTC
.,TRBV9,15,.,TRBJ2-2,CASSTWDSNTGELFF,TGTGCCAGCAGCACTTGGGACTCAAACACCGGGGAGCTGTTTTTT
medium-sized,TRBV11-3,15,.,TRBJ2-7,CASSWLRGETYEQYF,TGTGCCAGCAGCTGGTTAAGGGGAGAAACCTACGAGCAGTACTTC
.,TRBV11-3,15,.,TRBJ1-1,CASSLQAGVNTEAFF,TGTGCCAGCAGCTTACAGGCCGGAGTGAACACTGAAGCTTTCTTT
few,TRBV28,18,TRBD2,TRBJ2-2,CASSSGTSGTANTGELFF,TGTGCCAGCAGTTCTGGGACTAGCGGGACCGCGAACACCGGGGAGCTGTTTTTT
.,TRBV15,18,.,TRBJ1-6,CATSREPGQGVINSPLHF,TGTGCCACCAGCAGAGAGCCGGGTCAAGGGGTAATCAATTCACCCCTCCACTTT
few,TRBV11-3,16,TRBD1,TRBJ2-2,CASSVRPGTGVGELFF,TGTGCCAGCAGCGTCAGACCCGGGACAGGGGTCGGGGAGCTGTTTTTT
.,TRBV19,14,.,TRBJ1-1,CASRAGTTNTEAFF,TGTGCCAGTAGGGCCGGGACAACCAACACTGAAGCTTTCTTT
.,TRBV11-3,16,.,TRBJ2-1,CASSFDLAGRTDEQFF,TGTGCCAGCAGCTTCGATCTGGCGGGACGGACGGATGAGCAGTTCTTC
few,TRBV6-8,13,.,TRBJ1-4,CASSYRAGEKLFF,TGTGCCAGCAGTTACAGGGCTGGGGAAAAACTGTTTTTT
few,TRBV11-3,14,TRBD2,TRBJ2-1,CASSLGLAGNEQFF,TGTGCCAGCAGCCTCGGACTAGCGGGTAATGAGCAGTTCTTC
.,TRBV6-8,14,.,TRBJ1-6,CASSYTPYTSPLHF,TGTGCCAGCAGTTACACGCCCTACACGTCACCCCTCCACTTT
once,TRBV18,13,.,TRBJ1-4,CASRRVRDEKLFF,TGTGCCAGCCGGAGAGTTAGGGATGAAAAACTGTTTTTT
.,TRBV27,14,TRBD1,TRBJ1-3,CASSLTGDRDTIYF,TGTGCCAGCAGTCTCACAGGGGATAGGGACACCATATATTTT